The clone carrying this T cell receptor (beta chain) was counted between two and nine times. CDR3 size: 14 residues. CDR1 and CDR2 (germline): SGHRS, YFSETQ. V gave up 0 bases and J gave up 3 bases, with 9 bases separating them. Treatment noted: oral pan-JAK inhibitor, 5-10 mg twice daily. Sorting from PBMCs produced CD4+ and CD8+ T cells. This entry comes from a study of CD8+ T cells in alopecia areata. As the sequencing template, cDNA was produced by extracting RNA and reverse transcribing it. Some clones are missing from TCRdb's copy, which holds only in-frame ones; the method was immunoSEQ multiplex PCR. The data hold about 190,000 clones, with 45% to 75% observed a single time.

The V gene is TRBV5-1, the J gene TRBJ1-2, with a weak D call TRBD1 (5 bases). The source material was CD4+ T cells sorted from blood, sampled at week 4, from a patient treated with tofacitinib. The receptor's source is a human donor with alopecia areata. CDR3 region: CASSLEGVDYGYTF. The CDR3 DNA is TGCGCCAGCAGCTTGGAAGGGGTAGACTATGGCTACACCTTC.